Following are 2 T cell receptor beta chains from one sample sequenced in a study of blood T cell repertoires in COVID-19. The repertoire was sequenced with immunoSEQ multiplex PCR; TCRdb's copy has only in-frame clones and lacks some. The sample has nearly 60,000 clones, about 90% seen once; the top ten hold around 13%. The sequenced sample was peripheral blood. Receptor source: a man in his 60s with active COVID-19.

The gene calls are TRBV19 and TRBJ2-1; 7 nucleotides match TRBD1. CDR3 length: 15 amino acids. Germline V CDR1 and CDR2: LNHDA, SQIVND (reference sequence). Unmatched junction bases numbered 5, after V lost 6 bases and J lost 0 bases. The CDR3 DNA reads as TGTGCCAGTAGGATGGACAGGAGCTCCTACAATGAGCAGTTCTTC. Residues: CASRMDRSSYNEQFF.

The rearrangement links TRBV4-1 to TRBJ2-1, with TRBD2 matching over 7 bases. The germline CDR1 and CDR2 sequences are MGHRA and YSYEKL. The trim removed 0 bases at V and 2 bases at J, leaving 7 bases unmatched. This CDR3 region has 17 residues. The CDR3: CASSQEGGAGAYNEQFF. For the CDR3, the DNA is TGCGCCAGCAGCCAAGAAGGTGGGGCGGGGGCCTACAATGAGCAGTTCTTC.